This TCR beta chain is from a study of cytomegalovirus exposure and HLA in healthy donors. The study, taken as a whole, reports: Relative to the approximately 700-donor mean, N-insertions were reportedly fewer in an Asian-associated ancestry cluster in a later analysis.

PCR involved 60 Vbeta and 13 Jbeta primers. Assay: immunoSEQ multiplex PCR; the TCRdb copy retains only in-frame clones and omits some. Among under 200,000 clones, around 84% were seen once, and the ten largest hold 1.9%. As to this clone: No antigen is known for it.

Sequenced input: PBMCs. This clonotype was obtained from a man between 18 and 35 years old in good health and CMV-seronegative.

The CDR3 loop reads CASSGDSLSSGNTIYF. CDR3 DNA sequence: TGCGCCAGCAGCGGGGACAGCTTGAGCTCTGGAAACACCATATATTTT. The chain is built from TRBV5-1 and TRBJ1-3; 7 bases are a match to TRBD1. CDR3 length: 16 amino acids. Germline V gene sequence: CDR1 SGHRS, CDR2 YFSETQ. Trimming removed 4 bases from V and 0 bases from J; junction bases left unmatched: 7.